Reported below is one T cell receptor beta chain. Antigen unknown. Assay: immunoSEQ multiplex PCR; the TCRdb copy retains only in-frame clones and omits some. Counted here are 55,000 to 65,000 clones, around four fifths occurring once; the ten biggest clones make up 2% to 2.5%. The entry originates in a study of OX40 agonist ivuxolimab in advanced cancers. Study-level findings and limits: Low normalized T-cell clonal expansion also characterized some of the nonresponders.

The germline V and J ends were trimmed by 2 bases and 0 bases, with 10 bases remaining between them. Germline values: CDR1 SNHLY, CDR2 FYNNEI. This CDR3 spans 15 amino acids. The material sequenced was CD4+ or CD8+ T cells sorted from blood, taken in a trial of the OX40 agonist ivuxolimab. The chain employs TRBV2 and TRBJ2-5; D possibly uses TRBD1 or TRBD2 (5 bases each). The receptor was isolated from an adult with an advanced solid tumor such as melanoma, head and neck, liver or kidney cancer. CDR3 nucleotides: TGTGCCAGCAGTGAATCAAGAGGGGACCAAGAGACCCAGTACTTC. Its protein is CASSESRGDQETQYF.